One sample yielded the 11 T cell receptor beta chains listed below, sequenced in a study of cytomegalovirus exposure and HLA in healthy donors. Both 60 Vbeta primers and 13 Jbeta primers went into the PCR. TCRdb's table, derived via immunoSEQ multiplex PCR, lists solely in-frame clones and lacks some. The data show roughly 150,000 clones, about 75% seen once. The sample consisted of PBMCs. The receptors were gathered from a woman aged 30 to 39 in good health and CMV-seronegative.

The chain combines TRBV18 with TRBJ2-5, with TRBD1 matching 7 bases. The CDR3 totals 15 residues. With 2 bases clipped from V and 5 bases from J, the junction kept 8 bases outside the gene matches. CDR1 is KGHSH and CDR2 is LQKENI in the germline V gene. DNA for the CDR3: TGTGCCAGCTCACCAACCACAGGGGCCAGGGAGACCCAGTACTTC. This encodes CASSPTTGARETQYF.

This clone showed up just once. The chain employs TRBV6-1 and TRBJ2-5; 8 bases are a match to TRBD2. Germline V gene lookup returns CDR1 MNHNS and CDR2 SASEGT. V shed 5 bases, J shed 2 bases, and the junction held 4 bases outside the gene matches. The CDR3 is 14 amino acids. CDR3 in amino acids: CASSLAGKQETQYF. CDR3 coding DNA: TGTGCCAGCAGTCTAGCGGGCAAACAAGAGACCCAGTACTTC.

The chain joins TRBV7-8 to TRBJ2-2; D may be TRBD2 (6 bases). The CDR3 covers 17 residues. The germline V and J ends were trimmed by 1 base and 10 bases, with 22 bases remaining between them. Germline V gene data show CDR1 as SGHVS and CDR2 as FQNEAQ. CDR3 sequence (DNA): TGTGCCAGCAGCTTAGGGGTTGGAGGGCCAAGGGACGAGGAGCTGTTTTTT. Encoded protein: CASSLGVGGPRDEELFF.

This sequence joins TRBV12-5 and TRBJ2-1, with TRBD1 matching over 9 bases. Germline assignment: CDR1 LGHNT and CDR2 FRNRAP. With V trimmed by 9 bases and J by 9 bases, 18 bases remained unmatched. This CDR3 comprises 16 residues. CDR3 sequence: CASRPGTGIIVGEQFF. In DNA form, the CDR3 reads TGTGCTAGCCGCCCCGGGACAGGGATTATCGTGGGTGAGCAGTTCTTC. Supplemented by reference TRBV12-5 and TRBJ2-1, the full variable domain reads DARVTQTPRHKVTEMGQEVTMRCQPILGHNTVFWYRQTMMQGLELLAYFRNRAPLDDSGMPKDRFSAEMPDATLATLKIQPSEPRDSAVYFCASRPGTGIIVGEQFFGPGTRLTVL.

The chain carries TRBV5-1 and TRBJ1-4; D uncertain. This CDR3 has 15 residues. V was cut by 0 bases and J by 0 bases, with 6 bases left in between. Germline V gene data show CDR1 as SGHRS and CDR2 as YFSETQ. The CDR3 is CASSLAAATNEKLFF. In nucleotides, the CDR3 is TGCGCCAGCAGCTTGGCCGCAGCAACTAATGAAAAACTGTTTTTT.

This sequence joins TRBV5-1 and TRBJ2-7; D is possibly TRBD2 (6 bases). Germline lookup yields CDR1 SGHRS and CDR2 YFSETQ. The CDR3 contains 16 residues. V shed 4 bases and J shed 0 bases, with 17 bases lying between them. The CDR3, as DNA: TGCGCCAGCAGCCCAGGGACTTCCGATCCCTCCTACGAGCAGTACTTC. This translates into CASSPGTSDPSYEQYF.

This clone was observed a few times. The chain links TRBV18 to TRBJ2-5, with D possibly being TRBD1 (6 bases). The length of the CDR3 is 15 residues. Trimming stripped 0 bases from V and 3 bases from J, with 11 bases between. Germline V lookup: CDR1 KGHSH, CDR2 LQKENI. The CDR3 DNA reads TGTGCCAGCTCACCACCGAGGCCAGGGGAAGAGACCCAGTACTTC. Protein sequence: CASSPPRPGEETQYF.

V usage is TRBV27 and J usage is TRBJ1-6, with unresolved D. V was shortened by 6 bases and J by 4 bases, with 7 bases between the two germline ends. This CDR3 is 13 amino acids long. Germline CDR1 reads MNHEY; CDR2 reads SMNVEV (reference sequence). CDR3 sequence: CASRRDYNSPLHF. CDR3 in DNA: TGTGCCAGCAGGAGAGATTATAATTCACCCCTCCACTTT.

This chain links TRBV29-1 with TRBJ2-7; a weak D match, TRBD1 (5 bases). V lost 0 bases to trimming and J lost 6 bases, with 15 bases between them. The CDR3 is 14 amino acids. Germline CDR1 and CDR2: SQVTM and ANQGSEA. The CDR3 nucleotides are TGCAGCGTTGAAGATCCCAGGGTTACCGGCGAGCAGTACTTC. It yields the protein CSVEDPRVTGEQYF.

The chain links TRBV5-1 to TRBJ1-1; possibly TRBD1 for D (5 bases). Germline CDR1 and CDR2: SGHRS and YFSETQ. Trimming removed 2 bases from V and 1 base from J, with 9 bases in between. CDR3 length equals 14 residues. CDR3 bases: TGCGCCAGCAGCTTCAATAGGGGGAACACTGAAGCTTTCTTT. This gives the protein CASSFNRGNTEAFF.

The V and J genes are TRBV9 and TRBJ2-3, with TRBD2 matching over 7 bases. V shed 0 bases and J 3 bases; nucleotides not matched to a gene: 4. The length of the CDR3 is 15 residues. Germline V lookup: CDR1 SGDLS, CDR2 YYNGEE. The CDR3 reads CASSVGSGDTDTQYF. Here the CDR3 DNA reads TGTGCCAGCAGCGTAGGCAGCGGGGATACAGATACGCAGTATTTT. The entire variable domain, with the rest obtained from reference TRBV9 and TRBJ2-3, is as follows: DSGVTQTPKHLITATGQRVTLRCSPRSGDLSVYWYQQSLDQGLQFLIQYYNGEERAKGNILERFSAQQFPDLHSELNLSSLELGDSALYFCASSVGSGDTDTQYFGPGTRLTVL.